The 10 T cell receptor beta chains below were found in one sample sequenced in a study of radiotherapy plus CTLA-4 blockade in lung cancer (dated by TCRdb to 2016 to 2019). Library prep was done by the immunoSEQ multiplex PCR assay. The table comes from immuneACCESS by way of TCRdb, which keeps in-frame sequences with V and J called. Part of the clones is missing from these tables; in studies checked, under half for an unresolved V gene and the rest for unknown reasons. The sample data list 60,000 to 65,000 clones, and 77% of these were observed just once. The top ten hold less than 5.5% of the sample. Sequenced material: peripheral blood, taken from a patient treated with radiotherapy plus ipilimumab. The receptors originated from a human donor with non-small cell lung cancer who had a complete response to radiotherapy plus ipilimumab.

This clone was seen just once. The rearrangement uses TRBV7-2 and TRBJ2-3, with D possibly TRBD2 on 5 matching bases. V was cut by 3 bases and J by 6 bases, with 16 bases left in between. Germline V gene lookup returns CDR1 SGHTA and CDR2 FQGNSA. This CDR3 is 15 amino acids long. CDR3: CASSFVTGIGDTQYF. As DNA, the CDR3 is TGTGCCAGCAGCTTTGTCACGGGAATAGGGGATACGCAGTATTTT.

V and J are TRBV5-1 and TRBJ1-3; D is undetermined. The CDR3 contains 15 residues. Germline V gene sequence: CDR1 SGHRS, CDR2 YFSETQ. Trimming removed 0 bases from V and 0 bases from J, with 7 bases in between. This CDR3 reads CASSLGTASGNTIYF. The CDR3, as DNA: TGCGCCAGCAGCTTGGGAACAGCCTCTGGAAACACCATATATTTT.

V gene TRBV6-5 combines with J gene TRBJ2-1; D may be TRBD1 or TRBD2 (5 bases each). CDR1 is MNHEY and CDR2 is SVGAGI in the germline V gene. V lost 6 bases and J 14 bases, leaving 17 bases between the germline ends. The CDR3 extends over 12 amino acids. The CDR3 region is CASSFRGDREFF. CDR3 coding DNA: TGTGCCAGCAGCTTCCGAGGGGACCGGGAGTTCTTC.

CDR3 nucleotide sequence: TGCGCCAGCAGCTTGGTTTCACAGGGCGGCAATGAGCAGTTCTTC. Translated: CASSLVSQGGNEQFF. The V gene is TRBV5-1, the J gene TRBJ2-7, with TRBD1 as a possible D gene (6 bases). The end of the DNA aligns better with TRBJ2-1, so the J call may be wrong. Germline CDR1 SGHRS, CDR2 YFSETQ. This CDR3 region has 15 residues.

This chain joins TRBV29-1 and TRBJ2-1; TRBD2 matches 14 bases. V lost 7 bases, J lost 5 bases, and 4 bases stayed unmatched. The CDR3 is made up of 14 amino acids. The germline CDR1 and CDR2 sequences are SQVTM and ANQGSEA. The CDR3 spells CSGRGLAGDNEQFF. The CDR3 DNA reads TGCAGCGGCAGGGGACTAGCGGGGGACAATGAGCAGTTCTTC.

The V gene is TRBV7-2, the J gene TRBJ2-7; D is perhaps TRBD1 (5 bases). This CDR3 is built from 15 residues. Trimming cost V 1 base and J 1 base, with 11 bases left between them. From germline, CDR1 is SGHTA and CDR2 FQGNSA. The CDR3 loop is CASSLEAGFSYEQYF. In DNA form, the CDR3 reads TGTGCCAGCAGCTTAGAAGCAGGGTTTTCCTACGAGCAGTACTTC.

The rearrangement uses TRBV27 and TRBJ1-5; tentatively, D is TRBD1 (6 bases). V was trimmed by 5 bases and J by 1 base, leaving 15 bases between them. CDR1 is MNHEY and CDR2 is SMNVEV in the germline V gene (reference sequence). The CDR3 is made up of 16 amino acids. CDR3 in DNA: TGTGCCAGCAGTATAAGGCGGGGGGCGAGCAATCAGCCCCAGCATTTT. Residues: CASSIRRGASNQPQHF.

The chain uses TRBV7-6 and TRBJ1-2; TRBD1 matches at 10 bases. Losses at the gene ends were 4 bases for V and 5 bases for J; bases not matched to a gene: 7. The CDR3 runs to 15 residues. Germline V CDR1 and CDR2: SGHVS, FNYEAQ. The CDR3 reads CASSSRQGARYGYTF. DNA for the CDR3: TGTGCCAGCAGCTCCAGACAGGGGGCGAGATATGGCTACACCTTC.

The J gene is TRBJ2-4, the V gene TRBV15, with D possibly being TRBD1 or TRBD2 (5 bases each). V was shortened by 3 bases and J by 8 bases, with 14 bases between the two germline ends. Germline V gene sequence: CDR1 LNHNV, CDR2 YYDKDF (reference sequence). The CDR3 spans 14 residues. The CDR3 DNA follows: TGTGCCACCAGCAGTGAGCTGGGGGTCGACATTCAGTACTTC. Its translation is CATSSELGVDIQYF.

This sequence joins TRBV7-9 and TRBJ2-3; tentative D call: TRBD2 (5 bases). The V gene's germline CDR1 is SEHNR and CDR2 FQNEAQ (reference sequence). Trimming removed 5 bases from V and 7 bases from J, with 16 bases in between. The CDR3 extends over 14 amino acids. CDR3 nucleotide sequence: TGTGCCAGCAGCCATGGACTCACGCACCATACGCAGTATTTT. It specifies CASSHGLTHHTQYF.